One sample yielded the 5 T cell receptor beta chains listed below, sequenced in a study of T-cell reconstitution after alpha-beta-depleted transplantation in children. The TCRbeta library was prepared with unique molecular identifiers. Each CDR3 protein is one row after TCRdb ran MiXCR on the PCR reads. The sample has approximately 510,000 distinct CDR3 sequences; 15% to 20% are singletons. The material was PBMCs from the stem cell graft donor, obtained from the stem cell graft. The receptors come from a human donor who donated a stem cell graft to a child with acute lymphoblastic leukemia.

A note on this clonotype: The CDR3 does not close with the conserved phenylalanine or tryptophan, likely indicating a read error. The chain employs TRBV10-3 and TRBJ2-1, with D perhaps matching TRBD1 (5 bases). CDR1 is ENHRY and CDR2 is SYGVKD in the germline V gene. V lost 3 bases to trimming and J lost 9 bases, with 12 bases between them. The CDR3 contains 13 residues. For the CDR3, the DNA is TGTGCCATCAGTGAAATGGCAGGGTCTGAGCAGTTCTCC. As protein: CAISEMAGSEQFS.

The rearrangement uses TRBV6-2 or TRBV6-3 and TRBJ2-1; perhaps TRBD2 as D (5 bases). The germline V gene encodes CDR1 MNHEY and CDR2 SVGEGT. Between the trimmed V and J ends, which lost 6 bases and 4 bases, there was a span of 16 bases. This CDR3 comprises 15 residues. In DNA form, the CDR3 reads TGTGCCAGCAGCCCTTTGAGGGTTTATTACAATGAGCAGTTCTTC. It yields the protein CASSPLRVYYNEQFF.

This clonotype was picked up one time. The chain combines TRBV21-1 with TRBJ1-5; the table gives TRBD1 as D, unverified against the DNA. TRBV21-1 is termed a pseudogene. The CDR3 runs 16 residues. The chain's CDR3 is CASSKNRGISGQPQHF. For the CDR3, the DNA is TGTGCCAGCAGCAAAAACCGGGGAATTTCAGGTCAGCCCCAGCATTTT.

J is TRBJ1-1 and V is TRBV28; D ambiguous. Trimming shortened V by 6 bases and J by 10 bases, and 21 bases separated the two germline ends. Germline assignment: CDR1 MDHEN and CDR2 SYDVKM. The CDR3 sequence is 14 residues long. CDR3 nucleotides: TGTGCCAGCAGCCCTAGCATGGGCGGACTGCCAGCTTTCTTT. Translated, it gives CASSPSMGGLPAFF.

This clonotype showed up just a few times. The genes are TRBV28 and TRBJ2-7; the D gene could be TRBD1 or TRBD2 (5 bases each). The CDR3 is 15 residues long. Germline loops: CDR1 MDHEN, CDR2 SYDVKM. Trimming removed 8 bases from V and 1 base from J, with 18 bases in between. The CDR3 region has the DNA TGTGCCAGCGAGGGCCCCAGGGTGGGGTCCTACGAGCAGTACTTC. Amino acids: CASEGPRVGSYEQYF. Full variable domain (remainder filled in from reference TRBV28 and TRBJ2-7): DVKVTQSSRYLVKRTGEKVFLECVQDMDHENMFWYRQDPGLGLRLIYFSYDVKMKEKGDIPEGYSVSREKKERFSLILESASTNQTSMYLCASEGPRVGSYEQYFGPGTRLTVT.